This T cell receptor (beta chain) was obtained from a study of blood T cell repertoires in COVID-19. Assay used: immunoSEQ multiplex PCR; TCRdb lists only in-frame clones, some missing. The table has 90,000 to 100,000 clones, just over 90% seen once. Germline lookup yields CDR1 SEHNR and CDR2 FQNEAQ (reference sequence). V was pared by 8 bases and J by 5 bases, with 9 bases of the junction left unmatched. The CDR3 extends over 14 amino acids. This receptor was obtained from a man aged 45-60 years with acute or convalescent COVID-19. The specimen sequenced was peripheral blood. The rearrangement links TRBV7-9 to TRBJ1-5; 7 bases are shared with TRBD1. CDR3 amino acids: CASSGTAVDQPQHF. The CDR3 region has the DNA TGTGCCAGCTCCGGGACAGCCGTCGATCAGCCCCAGCATTTT.